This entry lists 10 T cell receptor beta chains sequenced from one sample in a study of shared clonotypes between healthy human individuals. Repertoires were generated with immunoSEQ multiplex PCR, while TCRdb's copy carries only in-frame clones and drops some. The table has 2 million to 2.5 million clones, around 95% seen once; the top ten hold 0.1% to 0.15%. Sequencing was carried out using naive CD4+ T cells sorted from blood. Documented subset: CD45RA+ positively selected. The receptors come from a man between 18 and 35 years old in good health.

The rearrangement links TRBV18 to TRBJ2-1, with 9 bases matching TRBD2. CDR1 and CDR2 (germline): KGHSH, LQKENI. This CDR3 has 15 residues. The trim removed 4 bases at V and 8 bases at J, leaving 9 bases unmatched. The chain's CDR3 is CASSLPGLARDEQFF. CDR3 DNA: TGTGCCAGCTCACTCCCGGGACTAGCTAGGGATGAGCAGTTCTTC.

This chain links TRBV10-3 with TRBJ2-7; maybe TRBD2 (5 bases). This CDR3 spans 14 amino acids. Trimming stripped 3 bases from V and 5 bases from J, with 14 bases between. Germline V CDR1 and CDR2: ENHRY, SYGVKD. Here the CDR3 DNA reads TGTGCCATCAGTGACCTAGCAATGAAGGACGAGCAGTACTTC. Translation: CAISDLAMKDEQYF.

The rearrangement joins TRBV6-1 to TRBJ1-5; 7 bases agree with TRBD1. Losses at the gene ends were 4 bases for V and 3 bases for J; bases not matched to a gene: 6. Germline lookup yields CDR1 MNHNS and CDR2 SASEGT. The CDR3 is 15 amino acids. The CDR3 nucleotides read TGTGCCAGCAGTGGACGACAGGGCAACAATCAGCCCCAGCATTTT. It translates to CASSGRQGNNQPQHF.

The CDR3 DNA is TGTGCCACCCTTCGGGCTCCTCTCTGGGCCGGGGAGCTGTTTTTT. Residues: CATLRAPLWAGELFF. The chain uses TRBV28 and TRBJ2-2; no firm D call. V was cut by 10 bases and J by 6 bases, with 21 bases left in between. CDR1 MDHEN and CDR2 SYDVKM come from the germline V gene. CDR3 size: 15 residues. Full variable domain (missing parts from reference TRBV28 and TRBJ2-2): DVKVTQSSRYLVKRTGEKVFLECVQDMDHENMFWYRQDPGLGLRLIYFSYDVKMKEKGDIPEGYSVSREKKERFSLILESASTNQTSMYLCATLRAPLWAGELFFGEGSRLTVL.

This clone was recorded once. The CDR3 spells CASSEASTGGYGYTF. The CDR3 DNA reads TGTGCCAGCAGTGAAGCATCGACCGGCGGGTATGGCTACACCTTC. This chain joins TRBV6-1 and TRBJ1-2; D gene uncertain. V gave up 0 bases and J gave up 5 bases, with 13 bases separating them. The CDR3 contains 15 residues. Germline V lookup: CDR1 MNHNS, CDR2 SASEGT.

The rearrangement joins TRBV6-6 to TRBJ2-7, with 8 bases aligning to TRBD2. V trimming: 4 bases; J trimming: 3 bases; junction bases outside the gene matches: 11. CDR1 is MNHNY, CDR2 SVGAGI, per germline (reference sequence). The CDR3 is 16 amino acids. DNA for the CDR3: TGTGCCAGCAGTTTGTATAGCGGGACCCTAAACTACGAGCAGTACTTC. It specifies CASSLYSGTLNYEQYF.

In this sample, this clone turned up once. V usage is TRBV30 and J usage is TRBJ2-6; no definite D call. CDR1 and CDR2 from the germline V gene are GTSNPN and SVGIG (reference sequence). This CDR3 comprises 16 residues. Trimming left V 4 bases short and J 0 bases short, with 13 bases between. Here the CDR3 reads CAWTTRRNSGANVLTF. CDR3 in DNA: TGTGCCTGGACCACACGAAGGAACTCTGGGGCCAACGTCCTGACTTTC. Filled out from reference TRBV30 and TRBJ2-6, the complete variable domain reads SQTIHQWPATLVQPVGSPLSLECTVEGTSNPNLYWYRQAAGRGLQLLFYSVGIGQISSEVPQNLSASRPQDRQFILSSKKLLLSDSGFYLCAWTTRRNSGANVLTFGAGSRLTVL.

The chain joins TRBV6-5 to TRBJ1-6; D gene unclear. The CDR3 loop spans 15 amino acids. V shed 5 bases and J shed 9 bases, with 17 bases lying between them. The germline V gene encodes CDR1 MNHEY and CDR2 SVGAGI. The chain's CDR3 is CASSQSRGTGSPLHF. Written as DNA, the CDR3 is TGTGCCAGCAGTCAATCCCGGGGTACGGGTTCACCCCTCCACTTT.

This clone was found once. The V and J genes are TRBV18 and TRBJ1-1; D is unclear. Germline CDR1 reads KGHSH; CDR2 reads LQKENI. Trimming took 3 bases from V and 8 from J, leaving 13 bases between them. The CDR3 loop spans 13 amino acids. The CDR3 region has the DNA TGTGCCAGCTCACCGAGGGCAGTACCAGAAGCTTTCTTT. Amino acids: CASSPRAVPEAFF.

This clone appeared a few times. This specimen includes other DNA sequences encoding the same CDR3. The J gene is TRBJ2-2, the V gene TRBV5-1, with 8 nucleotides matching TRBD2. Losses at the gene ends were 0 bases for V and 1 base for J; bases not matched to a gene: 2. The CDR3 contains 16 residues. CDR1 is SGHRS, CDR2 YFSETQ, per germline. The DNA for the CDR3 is TGCGCCAGCAGCTTGGGTCTAGCGGGGAACACCGGGGAGCTGTTTTTT. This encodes CASSLGLAGNTGELFF. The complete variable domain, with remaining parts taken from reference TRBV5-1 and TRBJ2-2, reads KAGVTQTPRYLIKTRGQQVTLSCSPISGHRSVSWYQQTPGQGLQFLFEYFSETQRNKGNFPGRFSGRQFSNSRSEMNVSTLELGDSALYLCASSLGLAGNTGELFFGEGSRLTVL.